This TCR beta chain was profiled in a study of cytomegalovirus exposure and HLA in healthy donors. Study-wide points: The authors considered a cluster of highly shared sequence variants likely to be a sequencing artifact.

Points on this clone: The antigen remains unidentified.

Between the trimmed V and J ends, which lost 3 bases and 1 base, there was a span of 14 bases. The germline CDR1 and CDR2 sequences are SGHDT and YYEEEE. This CDR3 has 16 amino acids. The PCR made use of 60 Vbeta and 13 Jbeta primers. Repertoires were generated with immunoSEQ multiplex PCR, while TCRdb's copy carries only in-frame clones and drops some. The sample lists about 180,000 clones, 82% seen once, with about 1.5% in the top ten. J is TRBJ1-3 and V is TRBV5-6, with a possible D match to TRBD1 (6 bases). Sequencing input: PBMCs. This TCR was recovered from a man aged 40-49 years in good health and CMV-seronegative. The CDR3 spells CASSYMDSLSGNTIYF. CDR3 bases: TGTGCCAGCAGCTACATGGACAGCTTATCTGGAAACACCATATATTTT. Drawing the rest from reference TRBV5-6 and TRBJ1-3, the complete variable domain is DAGVTQSPTHLIKTRGQQVTLRCSPKSGHDTVSWYQQALGQGPQFIFQYYEEEERQRGNFPDRFSGHQFPNYSSELNVNALLLGDSALYLCASSYMDSLSGNTIYFGEGSWLTVV.